The next 4 T cell receptor beta chains were all read from a single sample in a study of vaccination effects on CD4 cells after COVID-19. In the ViraFEST assay, antigen-specific CD4+ clonotypes were identified by expansion after peptide-pool stimulation. Isolating CD4+ T cells followed around nine days of culture. PCR-confirmed SARS-CoV-2 infection occurred in the person between March and December 2020. Their recognized antigens are unknown. Data came from immunoSEQ multiplex PCR; TCRdb stores just in-frame clones and leaves some out. The data contain around 40,000 clones, approximately 70% of them singletons. The sample in question was CD4+ T cells from PBMCs cultured with a peptide pool, obtained before COVID-19 vaccination. The receptors shown here come from a human donor who had a prior SARS-CoV-2 infection.

V is TRBV19 and J is TRBJ1-6; 9 bases align to TRBD1. Germline V gene sequence: CDR1 LNHDA, CDR2 SQIVND (reference sequence). This CDR3 has 19 amino acids. V trimming: 3 bases; J trimming: 0 bases; junction bases outside the gene matches: 9. The CDR3 loop is CASSMDRGLFSSYNSPLHF. The DNA for the CDR3 is TGTGCCAGTAGTATGGACAGGGGTCTCTTTAGCTCCTATAATTCACCCCTCCACTTT.

The V call is TRBV4-3, the J call TRBJ2-2; D is possibly TRBD2 (6 bases). Trimming shortened V by 4 bases and J by 2 bases, and 20 bases separated the two germline ends. Looked up from germline, CDR1 is LGHNA and CDR2 is YSLEER. The CDR3 is made up of 18 amino acids. The CDR3 bases are TGCGCCAGCAGCCGCATTATACCGGGACTTATAAACACCGGGGAGCTGTTTTTT. Translating gives CASSRIIPGLINTGELFF.

This sequence joins TRBV7-3 and TRBJ2-2, with D uncertain. The CDR3 runs 14 residues. Per the germline V gene, CDR1 is SGHTA and CDR2 is FQGTGA. V dropped 5 bases and J dropped 5 bases, with 12 bases sitting between them. The CDR3 bases are TGTGCCAGCAGCCCGGCTACATCTACCGGGGAGCTGTTTTTT. Protein sequence: CASSPATSTGELFF.

Regarding this clone: The conserved phenylalanine or tryptophan is not found at the CDR3 terminus, so this likely reflects a read error. The DNA is omitted, as the CDR3 cannot be located on it reliably, and the CDR3 follows TCRdb's listing. The chain carries TRBV18 and TRBJ2-7. The CDR3 region is 11 residues in length, termini included. In germline, CDR1 is KGHSH, CDR2 LQKENI. The CDR3 sequence is CASSPPSGRAL.